This entry lists 20 T cell receptor beta chains sequenced from one sample in a study of neoadjuvant nivolumab and ipilimumab in lung cancer. Profiling relied on immunoSEQ multiplex PCR, and the TCRdb table lists in-frame clones only, not all of them. The sample consists of tens of thousands of clones, about nine tenths of them appearing once. The sequences come from peripheral blood, collected after neoadjuvant nivolumab, alone or with ipilimumab, at or shortly before surgery. These receptors came from an adult with non-small cell lung cancer.

V and J are TRBV4-3 and TRBJ1-1; D uncertain. Trimming left V 2 bases short and J 2 bases short, with 6 bases between. There are 13 residues in the CDR3. Germline values: CDR1 LGHNA, CDR2 YSLEER. The CDR3 spells CASSQLSNTEAFF. The CDR3 nucleotides read TGCGCCAGCAGCCAACTGAGTAACACTGAAGCTTTCTTT.

The J gene is TRBJ2-3, the V gene TRBV7-2; 8 bases fit TRBD1. The J segment lost 2 bases and the V segment lost 5 bases, leaving 12 bases of the junction unmatched. The length of the CDR3 is 17 residues. The V gene's germline CDR1 is SGHTA and CDR2 FQGNSA. CDR3 sequence (DNA): TGTGCCAGCAGCGTAGGGGCAGGGGGCTTTCACACAGATACGCAGTATTTT. This translates into CASSVGAGGFHTDTQYF.

This clone was detected once. This chain uses TRBV14 with TRBJ1-4, with 7 bases matching TRBD1. This CDR3 comprises 15 residues. Germline V gives CDR1 SGHDN, CDR2 FVKESK. Trimming took 2 bases from V and 8 from J; bases not matched to a gene: 8. The CDR3, as DNA: TGTGCCAGCAGCCAAAGGGAGGGGGCGCGGGAAAAACTGTTTTTT. Its translation: CASSQREGAREKLFF.

The rearrangement joins TRBV7-2 to TRBJ2-7, with D perhaps TRBD1 (7 bases). V shed 4 bases and J shed 2 bases, with 15 bases lying between them. The germline CDR1 and CDR2 sequences are SGHTA and FQGNSA. This CDR3 is 15 amino acids long. The CDR3 nucleotides are TGTGCCAGCAGCTCCCCGGGCAGGGGGGCCTACGAGCAGTACTTC. It encodes CASSSPGRGAYEQYF.

The chain couples TRBV6-1 to TRBJ1-4; D remains ambiguous. V lost 6 bases to trimming and J lost 6 bases, with 8 bases between them. The CDR3 covers 12 residues. Germline CDR1 and CDR2: MNHNS and SASEGT. CDR3 region: CASRAQDEKLFF. DNA of the CDR3: TGTGCCAGCAGGGCCCAAGATGAAAAACTGTTTTTT.

The V and J genes are TRBV7-2 and TRBJ1-4; 8 bases map to TRBD1. J was trimmed by 0 bases and V by 5 bases; bases with no gene match: 8. CDR1 and CDR2 (germline): SGHTA, FQGNSA. This CDR3 comprises 17 residues. The DNA for the CDR3 is TGTGCCAGCAGCCCATCGCGACAGGGGACAACTAATGAAAAACTGTTTTTT. Amino acid sequence: CASSPSRQGTTNEKLFF. The full variable domain, its missing parts supplied by reference TRBV7-2 and TRBJ1-4, is GAGVSQSPSNKVTEKGKDVELRCDPISGHTALYWYRQSLGQGLEFLIYFQGNSAPDKSGLPSDRFSAERTGGSVSTLTIQRTQQEDSAVYLCASSPSRQGTTNEKLFFGSGTQLSVL.

V gene TRBV5-1 combines with J gene TRBJ1-6, with no clear D. Germline-derived CDR1 and CDR2 are SGHRS and YFSETQ. V was shortened by 4 bases and J by 5 bases, with 7 bases between the two germline ends. This CDR3 region has 13 residues. CDR3 sequence (DNA): TGCGCCAGCAGCCCGGAGCATAATTCACCCCTCCACTTT. Its protein is CASSPEHNSPLHF.

J is TRBJ1-1 and V is TRBV6-5, with D uncertain. In germline, CDR1 is MNHEY, CDR2 SVGAGI. This CDR3 has 15 residues. V was trimmed by 5 bases and J by 3 bases, leaving 16 bases between them. The CDR3 here is CASSQTGVLYTEAFF. The CDR3 coding sequence is TGTGCCAGCAGTCAAACCGGCGTACTATACACTGAAGCTTTCTTT.

The genes are TRBV12-5 and TRBJ1-1, with D uncertain. CDR3 size: 13 residues. The germline V gene has CDR1 LGHNT and CDR2 FRNRAP. V was pared by 2 bases and J by 4 bases, with 8 bases between. The CDR3 loop is CASGLKESTEAFF. The CDR3 region has the DNA TGTGCTAGTGGTTTGAAGGAGAGCACTGAAGCTTTCTTT.

The chain links TRBV5-1 to TRBJ1-2, with D unresolved. This CDR3 has 13 residues. Between the trimmed V and J ends, which lost 0 bases and 2 bases, there was a span of 5 bases. The V gene's germline CDR1 is SGHRS and CDR2 YFSETQ. The CDR3 here is CASSLEGNYGYTF. The CDR3 coding sequence is TGCGCCAGCAGCTTGGAGGGCAACTATGGCTACACCTTC.

J is TRBJ2-2 and V is TRBV7-3; D not certain. Per the germline V gene, CDR1 is SGHTA and CDR2 is FQGTGA. CDR3 length: 13 residues. V gave up 3 bases and J gave up 0 bases, with 2 bases separating them. In DNA form, the CDR3 reads TGTGCCAGCAGCTTCGCGAACACCGGGGAGCTGTTTTTT. Translating gives CASSFANTGELFF.

The J gene is TRBJ2-3, the V gene TRBV7-9; TRBD2 matches at 11 bases. The CDR3 spans 17 residues. Trimming cost V 1 base and J 9 bases; bases outside gene matches: 12. Per germline, CDR1 SEHNR and CDR2 FQNEAQ (reference sequence). CDR3 amino acids: CASSLGTLAGGRWTQYF. CDR3 DNA sequence: TGTGCCAGCAGCTTAGGAACCTTAGCGGGGGGGCGTTGGACGCAGTATTTT.

The rearrangement uses TRBV6-1 and TRBJ1-1; no clear D. CDR3 length equals 18 residues. CDR1 is MNHNS and CDR2 is SASEGT in the germline V gene. Trimming shortened V by 4 bases and J by 5 bases, and 26 bases separated the two germline ends. The CDR3 protein is CASSAWRIGRELSTEAFF. For the CDR3, the DNA is TGTGCCAGCAGTGCGTGGCGGATAGGTCGGGAGCTGAGTACTGAAGCTTTCTTT.

This sequence joins TRBV10-3 and TRBJ2-5; tentatively, D is TRBD2 (5 bases). The germline gives CDR1 ENHRY, CDR2 SYGVKD. The CDR3 loop spans 14 amino acids. Trimming took 4 bases from V and 0 from J, leaving 9 bases between them. The CDR3 DNA follows: TGTGCCATCAGTGCCGGAGGAAACCAAGAGACCCAGTACTTC. This gives the protein CAISAGGNQETQYF.

The chain carries TRBV29-1 and TRBJ2-1; 8 bases align to TRBD1. With 4 bases clipped from V and 6 bases from J, the junction kept 5 bases outside the gene matches. The length of the CDR3 is 13 residues. The germline gives CDR1 SQVTM, CDR2 ANQGSEA. The chain's CDR3 is CSVVPTGGNEQFF. The CDR3, as DNA: TGCAGCGTTGTTCCAACAGGGGGCAATGAGCAGTTCTTC.

The chain has TRBV9 and TRBJ1-2; 8 bases align to TRBD1. This CDR3 is built from 14 residues. The trim removed 0 bases at V and 2 bases at J, leaving 0 bases unmatched. Germline V gene data show CDR1 as SGDLS and CDR2 as YYNGEE. Here the CDR3 reads CASSVGTGNYGYTF. As DNA, the CDR3 is TGTGCCAGCAGCGTAGGGACAGGGAACTATGGCTACACCTTC.

This chain links TRBV27 with TRBJ2-7; D might be TRBD2 (6 bases). Trimming removed 7 bases from V and 1 base from J, with 11 bases in between. Germline CDR1 MNHEY, CDR2 SMNVEV (reference sequence). The CDR3 length is 13 residues. Written as DNA, the CDR3 is TGTGCCAGCACCCCAGCGGGTTCCTACGAGCAGTACTTC. Translation gives CASTPAGSYEQYF.

The genes are TRBV2 and TRBJ2-3; D tentatively reads TRBD1 or TRBD2 (5 bases each). The V gene's germline CDR1 is SNHLY and CDR2 FYNNEI. CDR3 size: 13 residues. V lost 6 bases and J lost 6, with 13 bases in between. CDR3 DNA sequence: TGTGCCAGCAGCGATGTGGGGACGGATACGCAGTATTTT. Translation gives CASSDVGTDTQYF. Variable domain in full (rest from reference TRBV2 and TRBJ2-3): EPEVTQTPSHQVTQMGQEVILRCVPISNHLYFYWYRQILGQKVEFLVSFYNNEISEKSEIFDDQFSVERPDGSNFTLKIRSTKLEDSAMYFCASSDVGTDTQYFGPGTRLTVL.

The CDR3 loop reads CASNSIGTDTQYF. In DNA, the CDR3 is TGTGCCAGCAACTCGATAGGCACAGATACGCAGTATTTT. The chain recombines TRBV27 with TRBJ2-3; no reliable D call. With 7 bases removed from V and 1 base from J, the gap between germline ends came to 9 bases. Germline CDR1 MNHEY, CDR2 SMNVEV (reference sequence). The CDR3 spans 13 residues.

The rearrangement links TRBV2 to TRBJ2-6, with no clear D. CDR3 length equals 12 residues. Germline CDR1 reads SNHLY; CDR2 reads FYNNEI. Trimming left V 7 bases short and J 2 bases short, with 3 bases between. The CDR3: CASTPGANVLTF. The CDR3 DNA reads as TGTGCCAGCACCCCTGGGGCCAACGTCCTGACTTTC.